What follows are 2 T cell receptor beta chains derived from one specimen sequenced in a study of shared clonotypes between healthy human individuals. TCRdb's copy holds only in-frame clones and misses some; the assay was immunoSEQ multiplex PCR. The table has about 2.4 million clones, more than 85% seen once. The material sequenced was naive CD4+ T cells from PBMCs. The sample's subset: CD45RA+ positively selected. The receptor source for this set is a man aged 18 to 30 in good health. Some clones in this sample may be carry-over from other donors' samples.

Regarding this clone: Within the sample, other DNA sequences also encode this same CDR3. This chain uses TRBV9 with TRBJ2-1; TRBD2 matches 11 bases. The germline V gene has CDR1 SGDLS and CDR2 YYNGEE. The length of the CDR3 is 16 residues. The V gene end was trimmed by 4 bases and the J gene end by 4 bases; junction bases not matched to a gene: 7. CDR3 nucleotide sequence: TGTGCCAGCAGCCCCACCGGGACTAGCGGATACAATGAGCAGTTCTTC. It codes for CASSPTGTSGYNEQFF.

V and J are TRBV18 and TRBJ2-1, with D perhaps TRBD1 (6 bases). The germline gives CDR1 KGHSH, CDR2 LQKENI. Trimming cost V 3 bases and J 8 bases, with 11 bases left between them. The CDR3 is 13 residues long. The chain's CDR3 is CASSPGAYDEQFF. The CDR3 DNA is TGTGCCAGCTCACCGGGGGCTTACGATGAGCAGTTCTTC.